The text below deals with one T cell receptor beta chain. Its antigen target is currently unknown. A much larger clonotype is one base distant, so this may be a read error. Systemically healthy Caucasian individuals from Russia, 39 in total and aged roughly 6 to 100 years, were included as donors. Each donor gave 8 to 10 milliliters of peripheral blood, collected into EDTA-treated Vacutainer tubes. Ficoll-Paque density-gradient centrifugation was used to isolate PBMCs, with at least 6.5 million per sample. Total RNA, at least 6 micrograms per sample, was extracted from PBMCs with Trizol reagent. For every donor, an aliquot of PBMCs went through flow cytometry to measure the percentages of naive CD45RAhigh/CD27high T cells. The data originate from a study of blood T cells in healthy people across ages (dated by TCRdb to between 2014 and 2017). In terms of the full investigation: In model experiments, template switching captured about one uniquely barcoded TCR beta cDNA molecule for every two T cells. The study analyzed two additional independent replicas of 1 million unique cDNA reads from the same blood draw for two donors, one aged 18 to 30 and one aged 80 or older. Donors of different ages were randomly distributed across sequencing lanes to avoid experimental bias. Using deep sequencing normalized with unique cDNA molecular identifiers, the study measured how TCR beta repertoire diversity changes with age. The donors were split into four age groups: young (average approximately 16 years), middle-aged (39), aged (roughly 60) and long-lived (over 80).

The method was 5' RACE. The reads were generated on an Illumina HiSeq 2500. A second PCR of about 6 to 12 cycles was run with a J-beta primer mix and a sample-barcoded 5' primer. Each TCR beta cDNA molecule received a unique molecular identifier from a template-switch 5' adaptor carrying 12 random nucleotides. Each sample yielded at least 2.5 million CDR3-containing paired-end reads. The Mint cDNA synthesis kit, primed by a TRBC-specific oligonucleotide, was used to synthesize first-strand cDNA from all RNA. After uracil-DNA glycosylase treatment, a first 18-cycle PCR used universal primers M1SS and BC2_uni_R on all cDNA. Turning to the authors' computational methods: For normalization, 1 million high-quality reads, each with a distinct molecular identifier, were randomly selected from each sample. Instead of being binned into consensus sequences, reads with shared molecular identifiers were discarded. MiTCR, set to a Q25 quality threshold and the strictest error-elimination algorithm, was used for CDR3 identification, clonotype clustering and error correction. A nonparametric unseen species model with Euler transformation was used to estimate lower-bound total TCR beta diversity. The public reads were reprocessed in TCRdb via fastp at Q25 and MiXCR, keeping in-frame beta chains. Duplicate CDR3 protein sequences are folded into a single record with the most common DNA and genes. The V and J calls shown here were made by TCRdb, not taken from the authors' results. This sample lists 1.5 million to 2 million distinct CDR3 sequences; 25% to 30% were detected once. The ten largest make up 6.5% to 8.5% of the sample.

Results the study describes overall, beyond this receptor: There was a strong correlation between observed TCR beta diversity and the percentage of naive T cells measured by flow cytometry. As age increased, observed TCR beta diversity per million T cells dropped in a roughly linear way, and a significant reduction was already evident by age roughly 36. Because profiling used bulk unsorted PBMCs, naive and antigen-experienced compartments could not be compared conclusively. Estimates of total diversity based on one million sequenced T cells were regarded as lower bounds and as underestimates. Because the CMV infection status of the donors was unknown, age-related changes in expanded clonotypes may potentially have been confounded. Compared with the aged group, the long-lived group had more naive CD4+ T cells, fewer expanded clones and increased TCR diversity, suggesting age selection.

CDR1 LGHNT and CDR2 FRNRAP are derived from the germline V gene. Including the terminal cysteine and phenylalanine, the CDR3 comprises 19 residues. Just the 57-base CDR3 DNA is kept, in frame starting at base 1. The rearranged segments are TRBV12-5 and TRBJ2-1; 10 junctional bases match TRBD2. The DNA end lines up better with TRBJ2-7; the J call may be wrong. Sequenced material: blood. The source is a young woman in good health. The CDR3 region: CASGFGLAGGLGSYNEQYF. The nucleotide sequence reads TGTGCTAGTGGTTTTGGATTAGCGGGGGGCCTAGGCTCCTACAATGAGCAGTACTTC.